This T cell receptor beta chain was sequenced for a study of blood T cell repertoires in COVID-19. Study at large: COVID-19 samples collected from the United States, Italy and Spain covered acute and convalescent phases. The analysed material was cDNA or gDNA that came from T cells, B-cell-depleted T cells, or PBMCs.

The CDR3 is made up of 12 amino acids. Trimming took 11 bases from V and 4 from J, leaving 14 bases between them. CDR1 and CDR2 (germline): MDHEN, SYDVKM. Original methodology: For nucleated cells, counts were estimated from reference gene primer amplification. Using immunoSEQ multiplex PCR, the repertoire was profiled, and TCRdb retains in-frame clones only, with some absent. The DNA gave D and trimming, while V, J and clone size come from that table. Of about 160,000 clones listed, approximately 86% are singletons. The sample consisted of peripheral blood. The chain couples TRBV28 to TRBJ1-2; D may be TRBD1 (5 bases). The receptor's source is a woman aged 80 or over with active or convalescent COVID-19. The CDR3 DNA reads TGTGCCGGCGGGGGGGGAGCCTATGGCTACACCTTC. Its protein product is CAGGGGAYGYTF.